This entry lists 26 T cell receptor beta chains sequenced from one sample in a study of blood T cells in healthy people across ages. With a J-beta primer mix and a sample-barcoded 5' primer, a second PCR ran about 6 to 11 cycles. TCRdb reprocessed the 5' RACE reads via MiXCR and lists one record per CDR3 protein. The data contain some 1.1 million distinct CDR3 sequences, more than 30% of them singletons. Material for sequencing was blood. Receptors originate from a man younger than 35 in good health.

In its sample, this clonotype was seen a few times. The chain carries TRBV7-2 and TRBJ2-3, with 8 bases identical to TRBD2. The germline V gene has CDR1 SGHTA and CDR2 FQGNSA. V dropped 5 bases and J dropped 1; count of bases not matched to a gene: 5. The CDR3 is 15 amino acids. In nucleotides, the CDR3 is TGTGCCAGCAGCACTAGCGGCGGGGGCACAGATACGCAGTATTTT. This codes for CASSTSGGGTDTQYF.

The rearrangement links TRBV27 to TRBJ2-3; D might be TRBD1 (6 bases). V lost 6 bases and J lost 0, with 16 bases in between. This CDR3 has 16 residues. Germline CDR1 and CDR2: MNHEY and SMNVEV (reference sequence). CDR3 nucleotide sequence: TGTGCCAGCAGGAAAGGACAGAGCGTTAGCACAGATACGCAGTATTTT. Translated, it gives CASRKGQSVSTDTQYF.

This clonotype was recorded at least ten times. The CDR3 protein is CASSQAQSSGGAEDIQYF. The DNA of the CDR3 is TGCGCCAGCAGCCAAGCCCAATCTAGCGGGGGGGCAGAAGACATTCAGTACTTC. The chain uses TRBV4-1 and TRBJ2-4, with 12 nucleotides matching TRBD2. CDR1 and CDR2 (germline): MGHRA, YSYEKL. V trimming: 1 base; J trimming: 8 bases; junction bases outside the gene matches: 12. This CDR3 has 18 residues.

The V call is TRBV10-3, the J call TRBJ1-1; unclear D gene. V was pared by 10 bases and J by 1 base, with 16 bases between. From germline, CDR1 is ENHRY and CDR2 SYGVKD. CDR3 size: 14 residues. DNA for the CDR3: TGTGCCACCGGACCCCTCGTTGAGAACACTGAAGCTTTCTTT. It translates to CATGPLVENTEAFF.

This clonotype was seen only a few times. The V call is TRBV29-1, the J call TRBJ2-3; D unresolved. Per germline, CDR1 SQVTM and CDR2 ANQGSEA. The V end was cut by 1 base, the J end by 1 base, with 15 bases between. This CDR3 spans 16 amino acids. The CDR3 bases are TGCAGCGTTGAAGGCCTTCATGAGAAGGGCACAGATACGCAGTATTTT. Amino acid sequence: CSVEGLHEKGTDTQYF.

This clonotype was seen a few times. The chain has TRBV27 and TRBJ2-3, with D possibly matching TRBD1 (6 bases). The V gene's germline CDR1 is MNHEY and CDR2 SMNVEV (reference sequence). Trimming took off 4 bases at V and 3 bases at J, with 11 bases between the two ends. The length of the CDR3 is 14 residues. In DNA, the CDR3 is TGTGCCAGCAGTTCCTGGACAGAGACAGATACGCAGTATTTT. Amino acids: CASSSWTETDTQYF.

This clonotype was recorded many times. This sequence joins TRBV4-3 and TRBJ2-1; D might be TRBD1 (6 bases). CDR1 LGHNA and CDR2 YSLEER come from the germline V gene. The V gene lost 1 base and the J gene lost 4 bases, with 11 bases spanning the gap. CDR3 size: 15 residues. In DNA, the CDR3 is TGCGCCAGCAGCCAAGGGACAGCGACTTACAATGAGCAGTTCTTC. This translates into CASSQGTATYNEQFF.

The V and J genes are TRBV4-1 and TRBJ1-5; D uncertain. With 3 bases removed from V and 2 bases from J, the gap between germline ends came to 11 bases. The CDR3 loop spans 15 amino acids. Germline V CDR1 and CDR2: MGHRA, YSYEKL. CDR3 nucleotides: TGCGCCAGCAGCCAGAAGAAGGGAGGCAATCAGCCCCAGCATTTT. It is translated as CASSQKKGGNQPQHF.

The chain uses TRBV15 and TRBJ1-2; TRBD1 matches at 7 bases. The ends lost 1 base at V and 4 bases at J; junction bases unmatched: 6. The CDR3 is 15 residues long. Germline V gene lookup returns CDR1 LNHNV and CDR2 YYDKDF (reference sequence). CDR3 sequence (DNA): TGTGCCACCAGCAGAGGGGCAGGGGGATCCTATGGCTACACCTTC. Residues: CATSRGAGGSYGYTF.

This chain uses TRBV12-3 or TRBV12-4 with TRBJ2-1; D call uncertain. The V gene lost 5 bases and the J gene lost 5 bases, with 7 bases spanning the gap. This CDR3 region has 12 residues. The CDR3 is CASSLWDNEQFF. CDR3 coding DNA: TGTGCCAGCAGTCTTTGGGACAATGAGCAGTTCTTC.

This clonotype was counted a few times. V usage is TRBV6-2 or TRBV6-3 and J usage is TRBJ2-3; 7 bases are a match to TRBD2. CDR1 and CDR2 from the germline V gene are MNHEY and SVGEGT. Trimming at V came to 4 bases and at J to 4 bases, leaving 11 bases not matched to a gene. CDR3 length: 16 amino acids. The CDR3 DNA is TGTGCCAGCAGTTTGGGTAGCGGGTTAGGGTCAGATACGCAGTATTTT. Translation: CASSLGSGLGSDTQYF.

The gene calls are TRBV3-1 and TRBJ2-5; D remains ambiguous. Near its end, the DNA agrees better with TRBJ2-7, so the J call may be wrong. CDR3 size: 11 residues. Germline loops: CDR1 LGHDT, CDR2 YNNKEL (reference sequence). The CDR3 nucleotides read TGTGCCAGCAGCCAAGAGGGCGAGCAGTACTTC. Protein sequence: CASSQEGEQYF.

At least ten counts were recorded for this clonotype. This rearrangement joins TRBV6-5 to TRBJ1-2, with D uncertain. This CDR3 is built from 16 residues. Germline V gene lookup returns CDR1 MNHEY and CDR2 SVGAGI. Between the trimmed V and J ends, which lost 5 bases and 2 bases, there was a span of 18 bases. The DNA for the CDR3 is TGTGCCAGCAGTAACCTTCTGACCGGCCGAAACTATGGCTACACCTTC. It specifies CASSNLLTGRNYGYTF.

This clonotype has a handful of counts. The chain is built from TRBV5-1 and TRBJ2-3, with D perhaps TRBD2 (6 bases). This CDR3 is 16 amino acids long. CDR1 and CDR2 (germline): SGHRS, YFSETQ. The V end lost 4 bases, the J end lost 5 bases, and 20 bases lay between the germline ends. The CDR3 loop reads CASSLVGGTEGDTQYF. CDR3 bases: TGCGCCAGCAGCCTGGTTGGTGGGACGGAGGGAGATACGCAGTATTTT.

CDR3: CASSLNGDRVYETQYF. CDR3 in DNA: TGTGCCAGCAGCCTTAACGGGGACAGGGTTTATGAGACCCAGTACTTC. This chain links TRBV7-3 with TRBJ2-5, with 9 bases identical to TRBD1. V shed 5 bases, J shed 5 bases, and the junction held 12 bases outside the gene matches. The CDR3 spans 16 residues. Germline CDR1 reads SGHTA; CDR2 reads FQGTGA.

The gene calls are TRBV14 and TRBJ1-2; TRBD1 aligns across 7 bases. This CDR3 is 14 amino acids long. Losses at the gene ends were 2 bases for V and 8 bases for J; bases not matched to a gene: 8. Germline V CDR1 and CDR2: SGHDN, FVKESK. The CDR3 nucleotides read TGTGCCAGCAGCCAAAACTACAGGGGTGGCGGCTACACCTTC. It specifies CASSQNYRGGGYTF.

As for this clonotype: A read error is possible here, since a much larger clone lies one base away. This chain links TRBV29-1 with TRBJ2-3; tentative D call: TRBD1 (5 bases). This CDR3 region has 14 residues. The germline V gene has CDR1 SQVTM and CDR2 ANQGSEA. The CDR3 DNA is TGCAGCGTTGAAGGGGGCCCTTCCACAGGTACGCAGTATTTT. It translates to CSVEGGPSTGTQYF.

This chain links TRBV9 with TRBJ1-1; D is unresolved. Germline loops: CDR1 SGDLS, CDR2 YYNGEE. This CDR3 region has 14 residues. The germline V and J ends were trimmed by 1 base and 0 bases, with 7 bases remaining between them. CDR3 loop: CASSVNPMNTEAFF. CDR3 in DNA: TGTGCCAGCAGCGTAAACCCCATGAACACTGAAGCTTTCTTT.

The genes are TRBV15 and TRBJ2-2; 7 bases line up with TRBD1. V lost 3 bases and J lost 4; bases outside the gene matches: 11. The CDR3 has 17 amino acids. Germline V gives CDR1 LNHNV, CDR2 YYDKDF (reference sequence). The CDR3 protein is CATSSQLTGVFTGELFF. The CDR3 nucleotides read TGTGCCACCAGCAGTCAATTAACAGGGGTGTTCACCGGGGAGCTGTTTTTT.

The sample holds many counts of this clonotype. The gene calls are TRBV29-1 and TRBJ2-3; maybe TRBD1 (6 bases). The CDR3 spans 14 residues. CDR1 SQVTM and CDR2 ANQGSEA come from the germline V gene. V was clipped by 5 bases and J by 0 bases, with 12 bases between them. The chain's CDR3 is CSVRPGDSTDTQYF. The DNA for the CDR3 is TGCAGCGTTAGGCCAGGGGATAGCACAGATACGCAGTATTTT.

The chain combines TRBV5-5 with TRBJ1-5; no firm D call. Germline V gene data show CDR1 as SGHKS and CDR2 as YYEKEE (reference sequence). The CDR3 consists of 13 residues. Trimming left V 0 bases short and J 9 bases short, with 10 bases between. CDR3 loop: CASSLGNTWPQHF. Here the CDR3 DNA reads TGTGCCAGCAGCTTGGGAAACACATGGCCCCAGCATTTT.

The chain joins TRBV15 to TRBJ2-5; D gene unclear. V lost 6 bases to trimming and J lost 2 bases, with 4 bases between them. The CDR3 is 11 residues long. Germline loops: CDR1 LNHNV, CDR2 YYDKDF (reference sequence). The CDR3, as DNA: TGTGCCACCAGTGCTCAAGAGACCCAGTACTTC. It encodes CATSAQETQYF.

As DNA, the CDR3 is TGCAGCGTCAAAAGGGGCCTACTTAGTGACGAGCAGTACTTC. Residues: CSVKRGLLSDEQYF. The rearrangement links TRBV29-1 to TRBJ2-7, with a possible D match to TRBD1 (5 bases). Trimming cost V 6 bases and J 5 bases, with 20 bases left between them. The CDR3 has 14 residues. Germline V gene lookup returns CDR1 SQVTM and CDR2 ANQGSEA.

As concerns this clonotype: Compared with germline, one end of the junction differs, possibly owing to a read error. The genes are TRBV4-1 and TRBJ2-1; D might be TRBD1 (7 bases). CDR3 length equals 16 residues. Germline CDR1 reads MGHRA; CDR2 reads YSYEKL. Written as DNA, the CDR3 is TGCGCCAGCAGCCAAGGGCGCGGGACAGTCTACAATGGGCAGTTCTTC. Translating gives CASSQGRGTVYNGQFF.

This clonotype was seen many times. The chain employs TRBV20-1 and TRBJ2-1, with no clear D. The CDR3 sequence is 11 residues long. The germline CDR1 and CDR2 sequences are DFQATT and SNEGSKA (reference sequence). Deletions cut 1 base from V and 7 bases from J, with 5 bases between. In nucleotides, the CDR3 is TGCAGTGCTAGAGTACGGAATGAGCAGTTCTTC. Its protein is CSARVRNEQFF.

There are a few counts of this clonotype. The genes are TRBV4-3 and TRBJ2-3; no definite D call. The CDR3 spans 13 residues. V gave up 0 bases and J gave up 11 bases, with 12 bases separating them. CDR1 and CDR2 from the germline V gene are LGHNA and YSLEER. This CDR3 reads CASSQEGLSKQYF. CDR3 sequence (DNA): TGCGCCAGCAGCCAAGAGGGCCTCTCGAAGCAGTATTTT.